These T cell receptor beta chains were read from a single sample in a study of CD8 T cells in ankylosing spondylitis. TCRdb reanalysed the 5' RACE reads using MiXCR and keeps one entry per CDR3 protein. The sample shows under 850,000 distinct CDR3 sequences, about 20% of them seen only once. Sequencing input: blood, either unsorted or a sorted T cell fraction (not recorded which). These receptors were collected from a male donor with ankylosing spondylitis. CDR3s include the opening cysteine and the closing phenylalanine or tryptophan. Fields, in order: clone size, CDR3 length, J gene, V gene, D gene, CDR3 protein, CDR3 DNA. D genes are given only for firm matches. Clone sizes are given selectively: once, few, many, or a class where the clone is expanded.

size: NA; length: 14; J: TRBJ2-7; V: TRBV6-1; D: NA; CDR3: CASSEQGTGYEQYF; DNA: TGTGCCAGCAGTGAACAGGGGACGGGGTACGAGCAGTACTTC
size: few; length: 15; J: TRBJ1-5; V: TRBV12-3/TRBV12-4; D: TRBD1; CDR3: CASSGGQGNNQPQHF; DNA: TGTGCCAGCAGTGGCGGACAGGGGAACAATCAGCCCCAGCATTTT
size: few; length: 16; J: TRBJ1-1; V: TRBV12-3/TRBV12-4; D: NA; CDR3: CASSSLFVARNTEAFF; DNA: TGTGCCAGCAGTTCTCTATTTGTAGCCCGGAACACTGAAGCTTTCTTT
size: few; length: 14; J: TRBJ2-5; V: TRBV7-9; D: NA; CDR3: CASSPDRYQETQYF; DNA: TGTGCCAGCAGCCCCGACAGGTACCAAGAGACCCAGTACTTC
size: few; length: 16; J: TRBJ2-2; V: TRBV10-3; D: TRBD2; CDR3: CAISDPSGGAPGELFF; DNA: TGTGCCATCAGTGATCCTAGCGGGGGGGCCCCCGGGGAGCTGTTTTTT
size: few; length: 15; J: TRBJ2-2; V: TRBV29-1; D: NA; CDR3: CSVEARGANTGELFF; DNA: TGCAGCGTTGAAGCCCGGGGTGCGAACACCGGGGAGCTGTTTTTT
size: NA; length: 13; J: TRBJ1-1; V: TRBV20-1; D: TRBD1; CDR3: CSASEQGRRLAFF; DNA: TGCAGTGCTAGTGAACAGGGGAGGAGGTTAGCTTTCTTT
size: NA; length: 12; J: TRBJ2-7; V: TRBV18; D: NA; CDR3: CASSPTNYEQYF; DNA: TGTGCCAGCTCGCCGACAAATTACGAGCAGTACTTC
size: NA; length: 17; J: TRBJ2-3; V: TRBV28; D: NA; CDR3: CASSLRQPPVRSDTQYF; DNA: TGTGCCAGCAGTCTCCGGCAACCTCCAGTCAGGTCAGATACGCAGTATTTT
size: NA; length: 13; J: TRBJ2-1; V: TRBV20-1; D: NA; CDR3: CSASWLNYNEQFF; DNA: TGCAGTGCTAGTTGGCTAAACTACAATGAGCAGTTCTTC
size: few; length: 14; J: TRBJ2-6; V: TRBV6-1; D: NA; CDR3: CASRPGVGANVLTF; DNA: TGTGCCAGCAGACCGGGGGTTGGGGCCAACGTCCTGACTTTC
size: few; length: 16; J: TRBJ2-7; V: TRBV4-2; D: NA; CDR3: CASSQETTGSSYEQYF; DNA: TGTGCCAGCAGCCAAGAAACGACAGGCAGCTCCTACGAGCAGTACTTC
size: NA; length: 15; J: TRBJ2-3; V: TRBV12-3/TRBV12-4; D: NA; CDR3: CASSFLTDFPDTQYF; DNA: TGTGCCAGCAGTTTTTTAACAGATTTCCCAGATACGCAGTATTTT
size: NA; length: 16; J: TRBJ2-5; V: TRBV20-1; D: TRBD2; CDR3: CSATGTSGSERETQYF; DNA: TGCAGTGCTACCGGGACTAGCGGGAGTGAGAGAGAGACCCAGTACTTC
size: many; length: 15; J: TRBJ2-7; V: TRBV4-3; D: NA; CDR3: CASSQDRDQYYEQYF; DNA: TGCGCCAGCAGCCAAGATAGGGACCAGTACTACGAGCAGTACTTC
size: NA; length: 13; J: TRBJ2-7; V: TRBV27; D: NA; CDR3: CASSFGGTFEQYF; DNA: TGTGCCAGCAGTTTTGGCGGGACTTTCGAGCAGTACTTC
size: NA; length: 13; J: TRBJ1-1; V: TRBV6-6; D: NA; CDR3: CASSYNREAEAFF; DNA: TGTGCCAGCAGTTACAACAGAGAGGCGGAAGCTTTCTTT
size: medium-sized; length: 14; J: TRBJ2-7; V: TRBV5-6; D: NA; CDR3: CASSSVVGGYEQYF; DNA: TGTGCCAGCAGCTCCGTGGTCGGCGGCTACGAGCAGTACTTC
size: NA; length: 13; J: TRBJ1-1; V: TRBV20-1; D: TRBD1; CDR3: CSARNRGGTEAFF; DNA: TGCAGTGCTAGGAACAGGGGAGGGACTGAAGCTTTCTTT
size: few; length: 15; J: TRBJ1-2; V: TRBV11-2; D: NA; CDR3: CASSLGPDVIYGYTF; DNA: TGTGCCAGCAGCTTAGGCCCTGACGTGATCTATGGCTACACCTTC
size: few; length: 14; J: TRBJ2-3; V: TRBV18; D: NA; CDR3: CASSPPGVEDTQYF; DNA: TGTGCCAGCTCACCCCCGGGAGTGGAAGATACGCAGTATTTT
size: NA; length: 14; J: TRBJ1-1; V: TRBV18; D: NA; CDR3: CASGSSQGNTEAFF; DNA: TGTGCCAGCGGCTCGAGTCAGGGGAACACTGAAGCTTTCTTT
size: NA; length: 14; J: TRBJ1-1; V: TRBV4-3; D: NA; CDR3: CASSQDHRRTEAFF; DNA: TGCGCCAGCAGCCAAGACCATCGTCGCACTGAAGCTTTCTTT
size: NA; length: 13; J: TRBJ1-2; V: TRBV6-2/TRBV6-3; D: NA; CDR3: CASSNGPKSGYTF; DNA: TGTGCCAGCAGCAACGGGCCAAAGAGTGGCTACACCTTC
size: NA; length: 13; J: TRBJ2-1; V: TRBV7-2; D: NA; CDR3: CASSSNAGREQFF; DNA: TGTGCCAGCAGCTCCAACGCGGGACGTGAGCAGTTCTTC
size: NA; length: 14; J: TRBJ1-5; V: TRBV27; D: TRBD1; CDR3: CASSADRVNQPQHF; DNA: TGTGCCAGCAGCGCCGACAGGGTCAATCAGCCCCAGCATTTT
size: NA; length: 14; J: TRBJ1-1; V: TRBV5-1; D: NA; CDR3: CASSLAGDAKTAFF; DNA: TGCGCCAGCAGCTTGGCCGGGGATGCCAAAACGGCTTTCTTT
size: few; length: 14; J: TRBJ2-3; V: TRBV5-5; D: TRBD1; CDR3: CASSPWTGTDTQYF; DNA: TGTGCCAGCAGCCCATGGACAGGGACAGATACGCAGTATTTT
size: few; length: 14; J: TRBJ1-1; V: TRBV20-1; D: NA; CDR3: CSARESGGGTEAFF; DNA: TGCAGTGCTAGAGAAAGCGGCGGGGGAACTGAAGCTTTCTTT
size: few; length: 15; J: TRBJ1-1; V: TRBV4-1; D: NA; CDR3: CASSQPQWGNTEAFF; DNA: TGCGCCAGCAGCCAACCTCAGTGGGGGAACACTGAAGCTTTCTTT
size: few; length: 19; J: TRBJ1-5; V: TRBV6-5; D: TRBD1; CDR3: CASSYTFPGQGGRNQPQHF; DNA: TGTGCCAGCAGTTACACCTTTCCGGGACAGGGGGGAAGGAATCAGCCCCAGCATTTT
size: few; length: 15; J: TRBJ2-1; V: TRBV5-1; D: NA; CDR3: CASSFRGTEHNEQFF; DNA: TGCGCCAGCAGCTTCCGCGGGACAGAGCACAATGAGCAGTTCTTC
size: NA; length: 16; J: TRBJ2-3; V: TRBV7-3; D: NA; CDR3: CASSLTNSGHTDTQYF; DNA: TGTGCCAGCAGCTTAACGAACAGCGGCCACACAGATACGCAGTATTTT
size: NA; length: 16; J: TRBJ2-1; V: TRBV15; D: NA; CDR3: CATSRRVGDGYNEQFF; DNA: TGTGCCACCAGCAGGAGGGTTGGAGACGGCTACAATGAGCAGTTCTTC
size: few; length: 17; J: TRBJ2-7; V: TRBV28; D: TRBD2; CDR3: CASSLAGGLLASYEQYF; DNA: TGTGCCAGCAGTTTAGCGGGGGGCCTATTAGCCTCCTACGAGCAGTACTTC
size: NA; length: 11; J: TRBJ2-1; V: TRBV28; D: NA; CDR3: CASSLFKEQFF; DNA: TGTGCCAGCAGTTTATTCAAGGAGCAGTTCTTC
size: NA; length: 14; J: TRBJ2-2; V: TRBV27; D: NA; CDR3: CASRRDFSPGELFF; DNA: TGTGCCAGCAGGAGGGACTTTTCCCCCGGGGAGCTGTTTTTT
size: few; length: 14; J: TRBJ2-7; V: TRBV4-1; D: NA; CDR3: CASSQAARSYEQYF; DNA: TGCGCCAGCAGCCAAGCGGCCCGGAGCTACGAGCAGTACTTC
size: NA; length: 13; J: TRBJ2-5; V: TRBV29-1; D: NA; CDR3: CSLQRGTQETQYF; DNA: TGCAGCCTCCAAAGGGGGACCCAAGAGACCCAGTACTTC
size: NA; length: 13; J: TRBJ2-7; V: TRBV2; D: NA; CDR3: CASRPPRHPQQYF; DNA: TGTGCCAGCAGGCCCCCCCGCCACCCACAGCAGTACTTC
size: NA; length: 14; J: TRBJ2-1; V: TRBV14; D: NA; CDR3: CASSHLPGYNEQFF; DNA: TGTGCCAGCAGCCACCTCCCGGGCTACAATGAGCAGTTCTTC
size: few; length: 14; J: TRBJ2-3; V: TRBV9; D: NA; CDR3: CASSEQGRVDTQYF; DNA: TGTGCCAGCAGCGAACAGGGACGGGTCGATACGCAGTATTTT
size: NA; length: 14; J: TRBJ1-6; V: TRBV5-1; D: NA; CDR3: CASSTLSGRSPLHF; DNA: TGCGCCAGCAGCACCCTGTCGGGGAGATCACCCCTCCACTTT
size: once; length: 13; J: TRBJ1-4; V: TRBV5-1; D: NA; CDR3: CASSLGETEKLFF; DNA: TGCGCCAGCAGCTTAGGAGAGACGGAAAAACTGTTTTTT
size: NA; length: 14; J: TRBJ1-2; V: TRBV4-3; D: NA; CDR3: CASSPRPHNYGYTF; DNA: TGCGCCAGCAGCCCAAGACCGCACAACTATGGCTACACCTTC